The sequence of this T cell receptor (beta chain) was determined in a study of T cell repertoires in cytomegalovirus infection (dated by TCRdb to about 2019). Some background on the complete study: Peptide stimulations targeted recently identified HLA-C-restricted CMV epitopes, whose presentation resists viral immunomodulation, together with well-studied HLA-B-restricted epitopes. Donor HLA type was relevant to the analysis, as public TCR beta signatures indicated carriage of CMV infection together with the matching HLA type. Results and caveats for the whole study, not just this receptor: In both this cohort and an independent roughly 360-donor cohort, the cumulative frequency of public TCR beta family members distinguished carriers of CMV infection plus the relevant HLA type. The ex vivo response was dominated by HLA-C-restricted CMV-specific TCR beta clonotypes, which also provided the single most frequent clonotype in two of eight donors.

The CDR3 measures 18 amino acids from cysteine to phenylalanine. CDR3 DNA is the only sequence kept; it has 54 bases, read in frame from the first base. The germline V gene specifies MNHEY as CDR1 and SVGAGI as CDR2. Trimming at the junction amounts to 6 bases on V and 4 bases on J, and the germline ends lie 28 bases apart. These reads were obtained on an Illumina HiSeq 1500. TCRdb itself trimmed the public reads at Q25 with fastp, ran MiXCR and retained productive beta chains. Rows matching on CDR3 protein sequence are summarized as one entry with the most common DNA and genes. The sample contains 200,000 to 250,000 distinct CDR3 sequences, 35% to 40% of them found a single time. In total, the top ten clones hold 55% to 70% of the sample. What the treatment or condition label conveys for this sample: in vitro stimulation with specific CMV peptide epitopes to enrich CMV-specific T cells. This clonotype was counted once. Its antigen has not been determined. The sample holds no much larger clone one base away, and base qualities are not on file. A solitary read yields weak support.

Material: CD8+ T cells from cultured PBMCs, obtained from culture after CMV antigen stimulation. The chain links TRBV6-5 with TRBJ2-7; TRBD1 could be the D gene, as 6 bases match. The TCR was taken from a human donor in good health (CMV status not recorded). Some clones in this sample may be carry-over from other donors' samples. The DNA sequence is TGTGCCAGCAGGCCAAACTACAGGGTGGTCGAGGGTCAATACGAGCAGTACTTC. Translated, it reads CASRPNYRVVEGQYEQYF.